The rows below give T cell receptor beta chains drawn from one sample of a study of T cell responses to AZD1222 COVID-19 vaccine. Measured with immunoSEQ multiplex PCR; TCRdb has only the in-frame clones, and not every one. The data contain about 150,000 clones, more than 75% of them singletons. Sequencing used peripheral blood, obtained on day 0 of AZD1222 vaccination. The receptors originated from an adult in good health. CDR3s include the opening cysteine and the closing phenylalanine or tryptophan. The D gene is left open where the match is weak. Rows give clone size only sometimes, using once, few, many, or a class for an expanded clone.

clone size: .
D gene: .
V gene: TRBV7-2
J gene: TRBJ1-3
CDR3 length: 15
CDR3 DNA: TGTGCCAGCAGCTTTTCCGGAAGCTCTGGAAACACCATATATTTT
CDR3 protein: CASSFSGSSGNTIYF

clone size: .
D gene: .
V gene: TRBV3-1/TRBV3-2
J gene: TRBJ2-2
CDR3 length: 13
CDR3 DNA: TGTGCCAGCAGCCAGAGGAGGAACGGGGAGCTGTTTTTT
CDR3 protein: CASSQRRNGELFF

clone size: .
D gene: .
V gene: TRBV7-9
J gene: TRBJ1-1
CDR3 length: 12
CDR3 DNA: TGTGCCAGCAGCTTAGCGGGCACTGAAGCTTTCTTT
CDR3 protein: CASSLAGTEAFF

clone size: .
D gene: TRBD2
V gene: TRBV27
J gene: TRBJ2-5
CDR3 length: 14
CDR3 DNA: TGTGCCAGCAGCTTGGGGACTAGGCGAGAGACCCAGTACTTC
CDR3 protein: CASSLGTRRETQYF

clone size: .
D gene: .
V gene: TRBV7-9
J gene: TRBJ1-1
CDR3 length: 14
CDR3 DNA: TGTGCCAGCAGCCTCGGTTGGGGGAACACTGAAGCTTTCTTT
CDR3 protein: CASSLGWGNTEAFF

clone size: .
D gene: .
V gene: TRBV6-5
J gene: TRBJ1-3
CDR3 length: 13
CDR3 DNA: TGTGCCTGCCCCCTCGTTTCGGCGAACACCATATATTTT
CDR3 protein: CACPLVSANTIYF

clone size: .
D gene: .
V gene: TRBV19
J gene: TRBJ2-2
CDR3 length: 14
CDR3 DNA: TGTGCCAGTAGTAAAGGCGAGAACACCGGGGAGCTGTTTTTT
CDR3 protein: CASSKGENTGELFF

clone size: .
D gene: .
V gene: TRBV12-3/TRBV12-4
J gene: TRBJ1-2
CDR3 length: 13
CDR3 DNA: TGTGCCAGCAGCAGCGACAGGACGAGTGGCTACACCTTC
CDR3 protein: CASSSDRTSGYTF

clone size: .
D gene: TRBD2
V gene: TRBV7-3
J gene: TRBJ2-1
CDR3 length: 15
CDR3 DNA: TGTGCCAGCAGCAGGACTAGCGGCCCCTACAATGAGCAGTTCTTC
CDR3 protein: CASSRTSGPYNEQFF

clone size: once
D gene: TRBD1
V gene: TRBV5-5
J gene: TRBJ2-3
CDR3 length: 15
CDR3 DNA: TGTGCCAGCAGTACGGACAGGGGAATGGGAAATACGCAGTATTTT
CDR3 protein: CASSTDRGMGNTQYF

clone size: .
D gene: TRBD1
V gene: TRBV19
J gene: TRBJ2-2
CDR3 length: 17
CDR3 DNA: TGTGCCAGTAGTCTTTATGGGACAGGGGGAGAAACCGGGGAGCTGTTTTTT
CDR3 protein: CASSLYGTGGETGELFF

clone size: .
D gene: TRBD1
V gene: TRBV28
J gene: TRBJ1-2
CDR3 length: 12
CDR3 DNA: TGTGCCACCGCGACAGGGCACTATGGCTACACCTTC
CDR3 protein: CATATGHYGYTF

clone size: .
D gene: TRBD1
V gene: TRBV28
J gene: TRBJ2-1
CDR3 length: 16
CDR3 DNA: TGTGCCAGCAGTCCAAGAGGGACAGGGAGTCTCAATGAGCAGTTCTTC
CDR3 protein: CASSPRGTGSLNEQFF

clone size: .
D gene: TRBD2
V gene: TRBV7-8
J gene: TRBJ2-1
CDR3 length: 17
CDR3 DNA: TGTGCCAGCAGCACCCACGGACTAGCGGAAGCCTACAATGAGCAGTTCTTC
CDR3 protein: CASSTHGLAEAYNEQFF

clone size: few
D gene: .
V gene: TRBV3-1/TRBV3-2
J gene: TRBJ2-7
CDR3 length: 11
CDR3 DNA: TGTGCCAGCAGCGGGGGGACCAACCAGTACTTC
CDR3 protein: CASSGGTNQYF

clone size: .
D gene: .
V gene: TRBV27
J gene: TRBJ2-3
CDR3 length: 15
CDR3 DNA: TGTGCCAGCAGTTTCAGGTCGGCAGGGTACGTTACGCAGTATTTT
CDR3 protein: CASSFRSAGYVTQYF

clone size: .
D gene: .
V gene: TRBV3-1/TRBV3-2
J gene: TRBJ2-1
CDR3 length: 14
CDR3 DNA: TGTGCCAGCAGCATTACCGGGACCAAAAATGAGCAGTTCTTC
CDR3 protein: CASSITGTKNEQFF

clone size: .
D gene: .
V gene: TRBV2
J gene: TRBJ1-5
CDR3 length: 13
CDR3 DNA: TGTGCCAGCAGCCCGGAAGTGCGACAGCCCCAGCATTTT
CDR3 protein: CASSPEVRQPQHF

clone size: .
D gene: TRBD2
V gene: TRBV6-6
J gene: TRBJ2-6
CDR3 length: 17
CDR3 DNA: TGTGCCAGCAGTCCCAAGCGGGGCCTCTCTGGGGCCAACGTCCTGACTTTC
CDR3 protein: CASSPKRGLSGANVLTF

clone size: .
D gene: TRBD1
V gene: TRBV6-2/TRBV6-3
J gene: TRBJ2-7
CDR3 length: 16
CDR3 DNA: TGTGCCAGCCGTTTATTGGGACAGGGGATTTCCTACGAGCAGTACTTC
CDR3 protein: CASRLLGQGISYEQYF

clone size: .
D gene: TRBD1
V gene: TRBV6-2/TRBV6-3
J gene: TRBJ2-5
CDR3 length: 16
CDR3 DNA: TGTGCCAGCAGTTACGCTACCAACAGGGGCAGGGAGACCCAGTACTTC
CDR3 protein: CASSYATNRGRETQYF

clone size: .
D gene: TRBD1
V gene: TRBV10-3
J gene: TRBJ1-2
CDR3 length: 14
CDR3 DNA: TGTGCCGTGAAACAGGGGGCTAAGGGTGATGGCTACACCTTC
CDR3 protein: CAVKQGAKGDGYTF

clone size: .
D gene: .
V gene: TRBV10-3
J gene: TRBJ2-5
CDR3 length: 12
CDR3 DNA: TGTGCCATGGGGGAACCCCAAGAGACCCAGTACTTC
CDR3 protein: CAMGEPQETQYF

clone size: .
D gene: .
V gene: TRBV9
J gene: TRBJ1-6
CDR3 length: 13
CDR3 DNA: TGTGCCAGCGGAGTGGGAGTGGGTTCACCCCTCCACTTT
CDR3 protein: CASGVGVGSPLHF

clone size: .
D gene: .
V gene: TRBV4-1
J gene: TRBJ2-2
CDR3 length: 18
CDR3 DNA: TGCGCCAGCAGCCAAGAGTCTTTCGAAACAGGTTGGACCGGGGAGCTGTTTTTT
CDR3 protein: CASSQESFETGWTGELFF

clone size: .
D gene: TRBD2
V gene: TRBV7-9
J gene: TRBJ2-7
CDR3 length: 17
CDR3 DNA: TGTGCCAGCAGCCCCGGACTAGCGGGAGAGAGCTCCTACGAGCAGTACTTC
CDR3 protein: CASSPGLAGESSYEQYF

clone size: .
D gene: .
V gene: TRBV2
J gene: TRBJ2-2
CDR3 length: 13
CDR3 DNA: TGTGCCAGCTGGTGGGGTGGTACCGGGGAGCTGTTTTTT
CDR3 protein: CASWWGGTGELFF

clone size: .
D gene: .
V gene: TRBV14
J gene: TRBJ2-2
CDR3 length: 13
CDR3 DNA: TGTGCCAGCAGCCCTTGGCCGGCGGGGGAGCTGTTTTTT
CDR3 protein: CASSPWPAGELFF

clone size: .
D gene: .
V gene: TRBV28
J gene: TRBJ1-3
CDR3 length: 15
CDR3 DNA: TGTGCCAGCAGTTTATGCGGGGAGGGGGGTAACACCATATATTTT
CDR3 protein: CASSLCGEGGNTIYF

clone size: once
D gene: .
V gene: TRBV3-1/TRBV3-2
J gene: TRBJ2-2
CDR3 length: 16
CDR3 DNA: TGTGCCAGCAGCCACGATAAAGGGAGTAGCGCCGGGGAGCTGTTTTTT
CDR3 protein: CASSHDKGSSAGELFF

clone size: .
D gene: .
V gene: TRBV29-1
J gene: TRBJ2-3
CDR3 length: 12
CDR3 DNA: TGCAGCGTCACGACGAGTACTAATACGCAGTATTTT
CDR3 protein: CSVTTSTNTQYF

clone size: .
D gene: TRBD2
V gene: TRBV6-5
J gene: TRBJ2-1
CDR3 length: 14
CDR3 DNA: TGTGCCACCCAGACTAGCGGGGGGGCAAGGGAGCAGTTCTTC
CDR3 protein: CATQTSGGAREQFF

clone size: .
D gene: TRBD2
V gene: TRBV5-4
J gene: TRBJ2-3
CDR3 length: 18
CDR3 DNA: TGTGCCAGCAGCTTAACTAGCGGGGGGACCATTAGCACAGATACGCAGTATTTT
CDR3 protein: CASSLTSGGTISTDTQYF

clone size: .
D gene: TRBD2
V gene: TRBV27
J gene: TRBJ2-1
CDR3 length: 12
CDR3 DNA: TGTGCCAGCAGTTTATTGGGGGGGGAGGAGTTCTTC
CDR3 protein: CASSLLGGEEFF

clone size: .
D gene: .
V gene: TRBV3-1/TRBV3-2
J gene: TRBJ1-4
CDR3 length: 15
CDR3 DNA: TGTGCCAGCAGCCAGCACGGAGCGGCTAATGAAAAACTGTTTTTT
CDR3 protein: CASSQHGAANEKLFF

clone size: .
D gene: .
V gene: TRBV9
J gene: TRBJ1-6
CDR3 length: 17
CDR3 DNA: TGTGCCAGCACCTCAGGACAGTATCCCTCCTTAAGGTCACCCCTCCACTTT
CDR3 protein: CASTSGQYPSLRSPLHF

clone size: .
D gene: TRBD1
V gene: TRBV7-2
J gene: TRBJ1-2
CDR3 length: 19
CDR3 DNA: TGTGCCAGCAGCTTAGAGGTGTGGACAGGAGATTCAGTGGGGTATGGCTACACCTTC
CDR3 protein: CASSLEVWTGDSVGYGYTF

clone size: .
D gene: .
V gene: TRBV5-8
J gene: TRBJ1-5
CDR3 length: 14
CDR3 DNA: TGTGCCAGCAGCTTGACGGGGGGGTGGCAGCCCCAGCATTTT
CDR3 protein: CASSLTGGWQPQHF

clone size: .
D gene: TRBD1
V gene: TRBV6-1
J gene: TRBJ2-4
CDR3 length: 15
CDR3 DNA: TGTGCCAGCAGTGAGACAGGGCTAGCCAAAAACATTCAGTACTTC
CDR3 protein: CASSETGLAKNIQYF

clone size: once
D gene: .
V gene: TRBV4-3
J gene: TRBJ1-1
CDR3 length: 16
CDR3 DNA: TGCGCCAGCAGCCAAGTTGGGATTCTGGGCGAAACTGAAGCTTTCTTT
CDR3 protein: CASSQVGILGETEAFF

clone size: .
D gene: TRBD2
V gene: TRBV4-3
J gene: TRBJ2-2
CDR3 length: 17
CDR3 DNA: TGCGCCAGCAGCGACGATAGCGGGAGGGCCCGGGTCGGGGAGCTGTTTTTT
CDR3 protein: CASSDDSGRARVGELFF

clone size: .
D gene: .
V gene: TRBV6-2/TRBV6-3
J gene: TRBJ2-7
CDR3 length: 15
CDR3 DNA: TGTGCCAGCAGTTACGGGACGCGAACCACCTACGAGCAGTACTTC
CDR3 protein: CASSYGTRTTYEQYF

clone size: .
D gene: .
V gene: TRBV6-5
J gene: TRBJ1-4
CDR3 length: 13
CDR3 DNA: TGTGCCACCTCGAGACAGAGCGGAGGAAAACTGTTTTTT
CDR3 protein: CATSRQSGGKLFF